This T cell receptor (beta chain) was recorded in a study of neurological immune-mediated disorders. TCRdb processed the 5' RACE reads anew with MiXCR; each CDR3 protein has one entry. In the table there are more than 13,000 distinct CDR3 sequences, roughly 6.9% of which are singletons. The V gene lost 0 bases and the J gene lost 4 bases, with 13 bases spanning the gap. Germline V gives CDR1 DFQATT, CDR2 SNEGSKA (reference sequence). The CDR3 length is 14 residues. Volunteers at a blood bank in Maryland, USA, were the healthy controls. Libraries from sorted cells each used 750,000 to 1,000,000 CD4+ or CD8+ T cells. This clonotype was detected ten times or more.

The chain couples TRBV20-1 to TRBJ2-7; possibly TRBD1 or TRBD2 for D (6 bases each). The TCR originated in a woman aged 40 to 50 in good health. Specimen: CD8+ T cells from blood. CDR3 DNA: TGCAGTGCTAGAGAATTGGGGGCGGGGTACGAGCAGTACTTC. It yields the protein CSARELGAGYEQYF.